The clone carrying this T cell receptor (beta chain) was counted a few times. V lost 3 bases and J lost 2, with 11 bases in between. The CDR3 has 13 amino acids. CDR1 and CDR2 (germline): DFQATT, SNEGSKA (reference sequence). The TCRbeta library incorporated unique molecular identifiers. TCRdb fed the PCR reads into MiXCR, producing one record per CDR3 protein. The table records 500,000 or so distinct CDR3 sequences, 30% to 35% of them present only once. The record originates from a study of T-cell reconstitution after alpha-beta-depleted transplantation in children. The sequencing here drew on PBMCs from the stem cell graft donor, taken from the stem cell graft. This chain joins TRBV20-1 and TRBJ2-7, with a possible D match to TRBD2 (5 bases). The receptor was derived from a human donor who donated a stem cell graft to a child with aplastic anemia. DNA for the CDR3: TGCAGTGCTAGGACGACCGGGACCTACGAGCAGTACTTC. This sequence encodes CSARTTGTYEQYF.